This T cell receptor (beta chain) is drawn from a study of breast tumors, draining lymph nodes, adjacent tissues. Notes on the study in general: Tumor and nontumor repertoires were significantly more similar in luminal-like than in basal-like breast cancer. Tumor repertoires ranked between lymph nodes and nontumor tissue in diversity, with V and J gene preferences. Findings are consistent with lymph node origin and intratumoral expansion of most tumor T cells. That most tumor T cells come from lymph nodes remained unproven.

TCRdb called the multiplex PCR reads again in MiXCR, with one record for every CDR3 protein. Of about 150,000 distinct CDR3 sequences in the sample, 30% to 35% were seen once. Germline V gene lookup returns CDR1 DFQATT and CDR2 SNEGSKA (reference sequence). CDR3 length: 12 residues. Samples came from axillary lymph nodes draining the breast cancer. This clonotype was counted a few times. Its antigen is as yet unknown. A much larger clonotype is one base distant, so this may be a read error. The V and J genes are TRBV20-1 and TRBJ2-3, with a tentative D call TRBD2 (5 bases). This TCR came from a female donor with breast cancer. Some clones in this sample may be carry-over from other donors' samples. The sequenced material came from axillary lymph node tissue. The DNA for the CDR3 is TGCAGTGCTAGTTCCCTAGCAGATACGCCGTATTTT. As protein: CSASSLADTPYF.